Presented here are 17 T cell receptor beta chains from one specimen sequenced in a study of lymphopenia after photon versus proton radiotherapy. TCRdb's table, derived via immunoSEQ multiplex PCR, lists solely in-frame clones and lacks some. Of some 15,000 clones in the sample, about four fifths were seen once. Material: peripheral blood, obtained from a patient treated with photon-based radiotherapy. Receptors originate from a man between 45 and 60 years old with gastric cancer.

In its sample, this clone ranks as medium-sized. The gene calls are TRBV10-1 and TRBJ1-1; D not certain. Germline CDR1 WNHNN, CDR2 SYGVQD (reference sequence). Between the trimmed V and J ends, which lost 0 bases and 0 bases, there was a span of 2 bases. The CDR3 contains 13 residues. The CDR3 DNA is TGCGCCAGCAGTGAGTCGATGAACACTGAAGCTTTCTTT. The encoded protein is CASSESMNTEAFF.

The genes are TRBV6-1 and TRBJ2-7; D unclear. V lost 4 bases and J 4 bases, leaving 14 bases between the germline ends. This CDR3 spans 14 amino acids. Germline-derived CDR1 and CDR2 are MNHNS and SASEGT. The CDR3 sequence: CASSVENSRYEQYF. DNA of the CDR3: TGTGCCAGCAGTGTAGAGAACAGCCGTTACGAGCAGTACTTC.

CDR3 amino acids: CASSLTTGVVSYEQYV. CDR3 in DNA: TGTGCCAGCAGCTTAACGACAGGGGTCGTATCCTACGAGCAGTACGTC. The chain carries TRBV7-9 and TRBJ2-7; 8 bases agree with TRBD1. There are 16 residues in the CDR3. V shed 2 bases, J shed 1 base, and the junction held 7 bases outside the gene matches. Germline assignment: CDR1 SEHNR and CDR2 FQNEAQ (reference sequence).

This chain uses TRBV7-2 with TRBJ2-3; D might be TRBD1 or TRBD2, each matching 6 bases. CDR1 and CDR2 (germline): SGHTA, FQGNSA. V shed 3 bases and J shed 1 base, with 8 bases lying between them. This CDR3 has 14 residues. CDR3: CASSFRGGTDTQYF. Written as DNA, the CDR3 is TGTGCCAGCAGCTTTAGGGGGGGCACAGATACGCAGTATTTT.

The DNA of the CDR3 is TGTGCCACCACGTCCCTCGAAGGGGGCCTTGGCTACACCTTC. Its protein is CATTSLEGGLGYTF. This chain joins TRBV2 and TRBJ1-2; 7 positions agree with TRBD1. The V gene's germline CDR1 is SNHLY and CDR2 FYNNEI. Trimming cost V 10 bases and J 7 bases; bases outside gene matches: 15. The CDR3 is made up of 14 amino acids.

CDR3 residues: CASRGTGDPHEQYF. CDR3 in DNA: TGTGCCAGCAGGGGGACAGGGGATCCCCACGAGCAGTACTTC. The chain couples TRBV27 to TRBJ2-7; TRBD1 matches at 10 bases. CDR1 is MNHEY, CDR2 SMNVEV, per germline (reference sequence). V shed 6 bases, J shed 5 bases, and the junction held 7 bases outside the gene matches. This CDR3 region has 14 residues.

This chain uses TRBV21-1 with TRBJ2-2. TRBV21-1 is annotated as a pseudogene. The CDR3 is 16 amino acids. For the CDR3, the DNA is TGTGCCAGCAGCAAGGGTATCCGTCGTAGGGCCGGGGAGCTGTTTTTT. This translates into CASSKGIRRRAGELFF.

This sequence joins TRBV19 and TRBJ1-2; D remains unclear. CDR3 length: 13 residues. The V end was cut by 9 bases, the J end by 7 bases, with 18 bases between. Germline values: CDR1 LNHDA, CDR2 SQIVND (reference sequence). The CDR3 DNA reads as TGTGCCAGGACTTATGGGCCCGCCGCTGGCTACACCTTC. It translates to CARTYGPAAGYTF. The full variable domain, with the rest looked up from reference TRBV19 and TRBJ1-2, is DGGITQSPKYLFRKEGQNVTLSCEQNLNHDAMYWYRQDPGQGLRLIYYSQIVNDFQKGDIAEGYSVSREKKESFPLTVTSAQKNPTAFYLCARTYGPAAGYTFGSGTRLTVV.

The gene calls are TRBV20-1 and TRBJ2-1; D is unresolved. The CDR3 totals 11 residues. The germline CDR1 and CDR2 sequences are DFQATT and SNEGSKA (reference sequence). The V end lost 3 bases, the J end lost 12 bases, and 12 bases lay between the germline ends. The CDR3 DNA reads as TGCAGTGCTAGGCAAGACTTGGCGCAGTTCTTC. Its translation is CSARQDLAQFF.

As DNA, the CDR3 is TGTGCTAGTGGTTTGGTACTGGGACAGACCACAGATACGCAGTATTTT. Translation gives CASGLVLGQTTDTQYF. The V gene is TRBV12-5, the J gene TRBJ2-3; 7 bases fit TRBD1. Trimming took 0 bases from V and 2 from J; bases not matched to a gene: 5. The CDR3 loop spans 16 amino acids. Germline V gives CDR1 LGHNT, CDR2 FRNRAP.

This rearrangement joins TRBV6-5 to TRBJ2-5; D could derive from TRBD1 or TRBD2 (5 bases each). Germline lookup yields CDR1 MNHEY and CDR2 SVGAGI. This CDR3 has 13 amino acids. Trimming shortened V by 6 bases and J by 5 bases, and 13 bases separated the two germline ends. In nucleotides, the CDR3 is TGTGCCAGCAGGAGGGGTTTGGGGGAGACCCAGTACTTC. Protein sequence: CASRRGLGETQYF.

In nucleotides, the CDR3 is TGTGCCTGGAACAGGGGGGAAGGGGCCAACGTCCTGACTTTC. It translates to CAWNRGEGANVLTF. This chain joins TRBV30 and TRBJ2-6; 8 nucleotides agree with TRBD1. The CDR3 runs to 14 residues. V lost 4 bases, J lost 4 bases, and 3 bases stayed unmatched. The V gene's germline CDR1 is GTSNPN and CDR2 SVGIG (reference sequence).

This chain links TRBV19 with TRBJ2-5; TRBD2 aligns across 14 bases. Germline V CDR1 and CDR2: LNHDA, SQIVND (reference sequence). The CDR3 is 16 amino acids. Germline trimming cut 6 bases from V and 4 bases from J; bases unmatched to any gene: 7. CDR3 in amino acids: CASSQTSGGAGETQYF. CDR3 sequence (DNA): TGTGCCAGTAGCCAGACTAGCGGGGGGGCCGGAGAGACCCAGTACTTC.

This clone was observed a single time. The chain has TRBV2 and TRBJ1-6, with D possibly matching TRBD1 (5 bases). The CDR3 runs to 15 residues. Germline V gene data show CDR1 as SNHLY and CDR2 as FYNNEI. The V gene lost 7 bases and the J gene lost 9 bases, with 19 bases spanning the gap. Here the CDR3 reads CASTRESYVGSPLHF. The CDR3 DNA follows: TGTGCCAGCACCAGGGAAAGTTATGTGGGTTCACCCCTCCACTTT.

The chain uses TRBV19 and TRBJ2-1; 9 nucleotides line up with TRBD2. V lost 6 bases to trimming and J lost 6 bases; unmatched junction nucleotides: 3. CDR3 length: 13 amino acids. From germline, CDR1 is LNHDA and CDR2 SQIVND (reference sequence). The CDR3 region is CASRPRGGNEQFF. In DNA form, the CDR3 reads TGTGCCAGTAGGCCGCGGGGGGGCAATGAGCAGTTCTTC.

This clone was seen just once. The J gene is TRBJ2-2, the V gene TRBV7-9, with D unresolved. With 1 base removed from V and 4 bases from J, the gap between germline ends came to 10 bases. Per the germline V gene, CDR1 is SEHNR and CDR2 is FQNEAQ (reference sequence). The CDR3 runs 15 residues. As DNA, the CDR3 is TGTGCCAGCAGCTTAGAGGGCGTGATCACCGGGGAGCTGTTTTTT. Its translation is CASSLEGVITGELFF.

This sequence joins TRBV29-1 and TRBJ2-1; D not certain. Germline V gene lookup returns CDR1 SQVTM and CDR2 ANQGSEA. V was pared by 0 bases and J by 6 bases, with 12 bases between. The CDR3 loop spans 14 amino acids. CDR3 sequence (DNA): TGCAGCGTTGAAGATCTTCGGACGGGCAATGAGCAGTTCTTC. It codes for CSVEDLRTGNEQFF.